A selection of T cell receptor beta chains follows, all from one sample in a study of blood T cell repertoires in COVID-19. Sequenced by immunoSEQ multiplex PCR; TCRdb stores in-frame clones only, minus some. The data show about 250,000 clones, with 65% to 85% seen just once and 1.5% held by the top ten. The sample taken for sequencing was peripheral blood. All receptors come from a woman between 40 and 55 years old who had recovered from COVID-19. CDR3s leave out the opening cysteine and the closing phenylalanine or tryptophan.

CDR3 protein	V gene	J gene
ASSAGGGPTEAF	TRBV7-2	TRBJ1-1
ASSGGGQGGEQF	TRBV6-4	TRBJ2-1
ASSPLPGSNTEAF	TRBV18	TRBJ1-1
ASSRDSYEQY	TRBV5-1	TRBJ2-7
ASSLSRGRRNTEAF	TRBV28	TRBJ1-1
ASSLDPGNNQPQH	TRBV3-1/TRBV3-2	TRBJ1-5
ASSTGTVGTGELF	TRBV10-1	TRBJ2-2
ASTPGRGWETQY	TRBV7-9	TRBJ2-5
ASSSQRGGRYEQY	TRBV27	TRBJ2-7
ASSLLRDSEKLF	TRBV7-9	TRBJ1-4
ASSPTGFTYEQY	TRBV19	TRBJ2-7
ASRTGGRTEAF	TRBV27	TRBJ1-1
ASSLGSGGAEDTQY	TRBV6-5	TRBJ2-3
ASSQDSATGELF	TRBV6-2/TRBV6-3	TRBJ2-2
AWSVGTGHYNEQF	TRBV30	TRBJ2-1
ASSFFQALGQY	TRBV28	TRBJ2-7
ASSLAGGTGFNQPQH	TRBV7-6	TRBJ1-5
ASSLRLAYEQY	TRBV28	TRBJ2-7
ASSQQPVPGQGRGSPLH	TRBV4-1	TRBJ1-6
ASREAGAGGRDEQF	TRBV28	TRBJ2-1
ASSFGQTNYGYT	TRBV27	TRBJ1-2
ASSYGQGGQVNEKLF	TRBV7-9	TRBJ1-4
ASSQGTGDTEAF	TRBV3-1/TRBV3-2	TRBJ1-1
ASSLGGGGYT	TRBV11-2	TRBJ1-2
ASSVSPGQGGEKLF	TRBV9	TRBJ1-4